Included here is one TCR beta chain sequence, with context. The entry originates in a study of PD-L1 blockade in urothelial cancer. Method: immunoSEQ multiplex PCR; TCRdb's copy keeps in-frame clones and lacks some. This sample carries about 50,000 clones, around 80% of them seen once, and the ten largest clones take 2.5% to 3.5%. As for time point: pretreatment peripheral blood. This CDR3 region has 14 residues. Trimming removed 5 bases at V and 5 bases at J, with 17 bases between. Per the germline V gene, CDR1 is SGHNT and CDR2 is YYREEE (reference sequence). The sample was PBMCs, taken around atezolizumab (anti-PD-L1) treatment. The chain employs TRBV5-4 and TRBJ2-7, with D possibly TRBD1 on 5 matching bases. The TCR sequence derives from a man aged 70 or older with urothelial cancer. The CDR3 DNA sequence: TGTGCCAGCAGTCCCACGCCAGGGAAGGACGAGCAGTACTTC. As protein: CASSPTPGKDEQYF.